The next 26 T cell receptor beta chains were all read from a single sample in a study of OX40 agonist ivuxolimab in advanced cancers. The assay was immunoSEQ multiplex PCR, and TCRdb's table has in-frame clones only and misses some. The sample lists around 93,000 clones, around nine tenths occurring once. Material: CD4+ or CD8+ T cells sorted from blood, obtained in a trial of the OX40 agonist ivuxolimab. These TCRs come from an adult with an advanced solid tumor such as melanoma, head and neck, liver or kidney cancer.

This chain joins TRBV6-5 and TRBJ2-7; D tentatively reads TRBD1 or TRBD2 (6 bases each). Germline-derived CDR1 and CDR2 are MNHEY and SVGAGI. The V and J ends lost 0 bases and 1 base respectively, with 10 bases between them. The CDR3 runs to 15 residues. The CDR3 is CASSYSGGPSYEQYF. The CDR3 DNA sequence: TGTGCCAGCAGTTACTCAGGGGGGCCGTCCTACGAGCAGTACTTC.

The rearrangement uses TRBV28 and TRBJ2-3, with a weak D call TRBD1 (7 bases). The V end lost 3 bases, the J end lost 3 bases, and 13 bases lay between the germline ends. CDR1 and CDR2 (germline): MDHEN, SYDVKM. This CDR3 is 15 amino acids long. The CDR3 nucleotides are TGTGCCAGCAGTTTGGAGGGGGCAATGACAGATACGCAGTATTTT. Its protein product is CASSLEGAMTDTQYF.

This chain joins TRBV5-1 and TRBJ2-7, with D uncertain. The length of the CDR3 is 13 residues. Germline V CDR1 and CDR2: SGHRS, YFSETQ. Trimming removed 1 base from V and 0 bases from J, with 5 bases in between. For the CDR3, the DNA is TGCGCCAGCAGCTTGTCGCACTCCTACGAGCAGTACTTC. Its translation: CASSLSHSYEQYF.

Many counts were recorded for this clone. The V and J genes are TRBV19 and TRBJ2-7; the match to TRBD2 covers 7 bases. The germline V gene has CDR1 LNHDA and CDR2 SQIVND (reference sequence). CDR3 length: 14 residues. The J segment lost 3 bases and the V segment lost 2 bases, leaving 4 bases of the junction unmatched. The CDR3 DNA reads TGTGCCAGTAGTATATCTAGCGGTTACTACGAGCAGTACTTC. Protein product: CASSISSGYYEQYF.

This chain links TRBV5-1 with TRBJ1-3; 9 bases are shared with TRBD1. The CDR3 contains 18 residues. In germline, CDR1 is SGHRS, CDR2 YFSETQ. J lost 0 bases, V lost 4 bases, and 11 bases had no gene match. The CDR3 bases are TGCGCCAGCAGCCCGGAGGGACAGGGAAGGAGCTCTGGAAACACCATATATTTT. The encoded protein is CASSPEGQGRSSGNTIYF.

The chain carries TRBV9 and TRBJ2-7, with 9 positions matching TRBD2. The V gene's germline CDR1 is SGDLS and CDR2 YYNGEE. The CDR3 is 15 residues long. V shed 0 bases and J 2 bases; nucleotides not matched to a gene: 3. The CDR3 spells CASSVEASGAYEQYF. CDR3 in DNA: TGTGCCAGCAGCGTAGAGGCTAGCGGGGCCTACGAGCAGTACTTC.

This chain joins TRBV6-6 and TRBJ2-5; D could derive from TRBD1 or TRBD2 (5 bases each). There are 14 residues in the CDR3. Per germline, CDR1 MNHNY and CDR2 SVGAGI (reference sequence). Trimming cost V 0 bases and J 7 bases, with 12 bases left between them. CDR3 DNA: TGTGCCAGCAGTTACTCGGACATCCGGGGGACCCAGTACTTC. Its protein is CASSYSDIRGTQYF.

This clone was picked up one time. V and J are TRBV6-5 and TRBJ1-1, with D maybe TRBD1 (6 bases). V was cut by 7 bases and J by 5 bases, with 17 bases left in between. Per germline, CDR1 MNHEY and CDR2 SVGAGI. This CDR3 contains 14 residues. The CDR3 region has the DNA TGTGCCAGCATCAAGACGGCTAGGGGGACTGAAGCTTTCTTT. Its protein is CASIKTARGTEAFF.

The chain combines TRBV7-6 with TRBJ2-5, with TRBD2 as a possible D gene (6 bases). The CDR3 covers 17 residues. Germline V gene sequence: CDR1 SGHVS, CDR2 FNYEAQ. V was cut by 1 base and J by 0 bases, with 15 bases left in between. In nucleotides, the CDR3 is TGTGCCAGCAGCTTAGGGGGAGGAGCGCCCAACCAAGAGACCCAGTACTTC. Residues: CASSLGGGAPNQETQYF.

The chain is built from TRBV6-1 and TRBJ1-2; D is ambiguous. CDR3 size: 11 residues. The germline V gene has CDR1 MNHNS and CDR2 SASEGT. Trimming stripped 7 bases from V and 13 bases from J, with 16 bases between. Here the CDR3 DNA reads TGTGCCAGCAAAGGACTCCTTCCCTTCACCTTC. Translation: CASKGLLPFTF.

CDR3 residues: CASSLDGGLAGEYEQYF. CDR3 DNA sequence: TGTGCCAGCAGCTTAGATGGGGGACTAGCGGGAGAATACGAGCAGTACTTC. The rearrangement uses TRBV11-2 and TRBJ2-7, with 14 bases that match TRBD2. CDR3 length: 17 residues. V lost 0 bases, J lost 4 bases, and 5 bases stayed unmatched. Germline CDR1 is SGHAT and CDR2 is FQNNGV.

The J gene is TRBJ2-1, the V gene TRBV9; D is uncertain. The CDR3 runs 14 residues. V gave up 0 bases and J gave up 3 bases, with 7 bases separating them. The germline gives CDR1 SGDLS, CDR2 YYNGEE. Written as DNA, the CDR3 is TGTGCCAGCAGCGTAGTGAGTAGCTACAATGAGCAGTTCTTC. It translates to CASSVVSSYNEQFF.

This chain links TRBV7-2 with TRBJ2-7; TRBD2 matches at 11 bases. The V gene end was trimmed by 1 base and the J gene end by 6 bases; junction bases not matched to a gene: 2. Per germline, CDR1 SGHTA and CDR2 FQGNSA. The CDR3 spans 14 residues. CDR3 protein: CASSLGLAGGEQYF. DNA for the CDR3: TGTGCCAGCAGCTTAGGCCTAGCGGGAGGCGAGCAGTACTTC.

This clone is a singleton in its sample. The V call is TRBV19, the J call TRBJ2-3; the match to TRBD2 covers 11 bases. V shed 1 base, J shed 3 bases, and the junction held 3 bases outside the gene matches. CDR1 is LNHDA, CDR2 SQIVND, per germline (reference sequence). There are 16 residues in the CDR3. CDR3 region: CASSIATSGSTDTQYF. CDR3 sequence (DNA): TGTGCCAGTAGTATAGCTACTAGCGGGAGTACAGATACGCAGTATTTT.

This clone was counted at least ten times. This chain uses TRBV2 with TRBJ1-2, with 9 nucleotides matching TRBD1. Germline CDR1 reads SNHLY; CDR2 reads FYNNEI. The CDR3 extends over 16 amino acids. Losses at the gene ends were 2 bases for V and 4 bases for J; bases not matched to a gene: 8. CDR3 in DNA: TGTGCCAGCAGTGAAAGAGGACAGGGGACGGTCTATGGCTACACCTTC. It codes for CASSERGQGTVYGYTF.

The rearrangement links TRBV7-2 to TRBJ2-5, with D possibly TRBD1 on 6 matching bases. Trimming removed 0 bases from V and 4 bases from J, with 12 bases in between. The V gene's germline CDR1 is SGHTA and CDR2 FQGNSA. This CDR3 contains 15 residues. The CDR3 sequence: CASSLAPTGRETQYF. For the CDR3, the DNA is TGTGCCAGCAGCTTAGCCCCGACAGGAAGAGAGACCCAGTACTTC. Full variable domain (outside the CDR3, taken from reference TRBV7-2 and TRBJ2-5): GAGVSQSPSNKVTEKGKDVELRCDPISGHTALYWYRQSLGQGLEFLIYFQGNSAPDKSGLPSDRFSAERTGGSVSTLTIQRTQQEDSAVYLCASSLAPTGRETQYFGPGTRLLVL.

This chain connects TRBV6-6 to TRBJ2-7, with 10 bases aligning to TRBD1. The germline V gene has CDR1 MNHNY and CDR2 SVGAGI (reference sequence). This CDR3 is built from 13 residues. Trimming took 8 bases from V and 4 from J; bases not matched to a gene: 5. The DNA for the CDR3 is TGTGCCAGCTGTTCGGGACAGGGGTACGAGCAGTACTTC. The encoded protein is CASCSGQGYEQYF.

This chain links TRBV13 with TRBJ2-7, with 9 bases identical to TRBD2. The CDR3 totals 16 residues. Unmatched junction bases numbered 8, after V lost 5 bases and J lost 0 bases. Germline values: CDR1 PRHDT, CDR2 FYEKMQ (reference sequence). CDR3 nucleotides: TGTGCCAGCAGCCCCGCCCGTAGCGGGAGCTCCTACGAGCAGTACTTC. Its translation: CASSPARSGSSYEQYF.

The genes are TRBV27 and TRBJ2-3, with 8 positions matching TRBD2. J was trimmed by 4 bases and V by 0 bases; bases with no gene match: 12. CDR3 length equals 18 residues. CDR1 and CDR2 (germline): MNHEY, SMNVEV (reference sequence). The CDR3 is CASSLSSISGTPPDTQYF. The CDR3 DNA sequence: TGTGCCAGCAGTTTATCGAGTATTAGCGGGACCCCCCCAGATACGCAGTATTTT.

The rearrangement links TRBV7-8 to TRBJ1-5, with 7 bases aligning to TRBD1. V shed 4 bases and J 1 base; nucleotides not matched to a gene: 4. CDR3 length: 15 amino acids. Germline V gene sequence: CDR1 SGHVS, CDR2 FQNEAQ. CDR3 region: CASSSGQESNQPQHF. The CDR3 DNA reads TGTGCCAGCAGCTCTGGACAGGAGAGCAATCAGCCCCAGCATTTT. Drawing the rest from reference TRBV7-8 and TRBJ1-5, the complete variable domain is GAGVSQSPRYKVAKRGQDVALRCDPISGHVSLFWYQQALGQGPEFLTYFQNEAQLDKSGLPSDRFFAERPEGSVSTLKIQRTQQEDSAVYLCASSSGQESNQPQHFGDGTRLSIL.

The genes are TRBV7-8 and TRBJ2-4; maybe TRBD2 (5 bases). CDR3 length: 16 residues. V was trimmed by 2 bases and J by 6 bases, leaving 17 bases between them. The germline V gene has CDR1 SGHVS and CDR2 FQNEAQ. CDR3 sequence reads: CASSLRSRTEGNIQYF. The CDR3 DNA sequence: TGTGCCAGCAGCTTACGGTCTCGAACCGAGGGAAACATTCAGTACTTC. The full variable domain, its missing parts supplied by reference TRBV7-8 and TRBJ2-4, is GAGVSQSPRYKVAKRGQDVALRCDPISGHVSLFWYQQALGQGPEFLTYFQNEAQLDKSGLPSDRFFAERPEGSVSTLKIQRTQQEDSAVYLCASSLRSRTEGNIQYFGAGTRLSVL.

This rearrangement joins TRBV7-2 to TRBJ2-3; no clear D gene. Looked up from germline, CDR1 is SGHTA and CDR2 is FQGNSA. This CDR3 is built from 12 residues. V lost 3 bases and J 5 bases, leaving 6 bases between the germline ends. The CDR3 protein is CASSFGQDTQYF. Here the CDR3 DNA reads TGTGCCAGCAGCTTCGGGCAAGATACGCAGTATTTT.

The V call is TRBV2, the J call TRBJ2-1, with D unresolved. V was pared by 7 bases and J by 2 bases, with 12 bases between. Germline CDR1 SNHLY, CDR2 FYNNEI. The CDR3 is 14 residues long. Here the CDR3 reads CASKSGLTYNEQFF. The CDR3 DNA follows: TGTGCCAGCAAAAGTGGTCTAACCTACAATGAGCAGTTCTTC.

CDR3 sequence: CASSPGQGPGYTF. The CDR3 region has the DNA TGCGCCAGCAGCCCGGGACAGGGCCCCGGCTACACCTTC. The rearrangement uses TRBV5-1 and TRBJ1-2; 9 nucleotides agree with TRBD1. The CDR3 spans 13 residues. The ends lost 4 bases at V and 8 bases at J; junction bases unmatched: 6. CDR1 is SGHRS and CDR2 is YFSETQ in the germline V gene.

The rearrangement uses TRBV6-6 and TRBJ2-7, with TRBD1 as a possible D gene (6 bases). V was cut by 7 bases and J by 6 bases, with 16 bases left in between. This CDR3 has 13 residues. The V gene's germline CDR1 is MNHNY and CDR2 SVGAGI (reference sequence). The CDR3 bases are TGTGCCAGCACTCCGGACAGTTTGGGCGAGCAGTACTTC. Its translation is CASTPDSLGEQYF.

This clone was found once. The rearrangement joins TRBV4-1 to TRBJ2-1, with D unclear. The CDR3 spans 17 residues. Trimming left V 0 bases short and J 4 bases short, with 16 bases between. The V gene's germline CDR1 is MGHRA and CDR2 YSYEKL. CDR3 protein: CASSQEGRDSTYNEQFF. In nucleotides, the CDR3 is TGCGCCAGCAGCCAAGAAGGAAGAGACTCGACTTACAATGAGCAGTTCTTC.